This TCR beta chain was observed in a study of OX40 agonist ivuxolimab in advanced cancers. The wider study: Six ivuxolimab dose levels, 0.01 to 10 mg/kg, were given intravenously every 2 weeks. Dose-escalation patients were diagnosed with hepatocellular carcinoma, melanoma, renal cell cancer or head and neck cancer.

The trim removed 5 bases at V and 1 base at J, leaving 3 bases unmatched. CDR3 length: 14 residues. Germline V gene data show CDR1 as SGHNT and CDR2 as YYREEE (reference sequence). The repertoire was sequenced with immunoSEQ multiplex PCR; TCRdb's copy has only in-frame clones and lacks some. The profile shows tens of thousands of clones, around 90% of them singletons. J is TRBJ2-3 and V is TRBV5-4; 8 bases align to TRBD1. The clonotype originates from an adult with an advanced solid tumor such as melanoma, head and neck, liver or kidney cancer. The source was CD4+ or CD8+ T cells sorted from blood, collected in a trial of the OX40 agonist ivuxolimab. The CDR3, as DNA: TGTGCCAGCAGACCGGACAGGGGCACAGATACGCAGTATTTT. Translated, it gives CASRPDRGTDTQYF.